The 8 T cell receptor beta chains reported below all come from one sample, sequenced in a study of blood T cell repertoires in COVID-19. This table comes from immunoSEQ multiplex PCR, and its TCRdb copy is limited to in-frame clones, with some not included. Here the sample spans 60,000 to 85,000 clones, over 65% being singletons. Material: peripheral blood. Source of these receptors: a human donor with acute or convalescent COVID-19. The donor label of this sample is uncertain.

The V call is TRBV10-3, the J call TRBJ1-1; 7 nucleotides line up with TRBD1. Germline V gene sequence: CDR1 ENHRY, CDR2 SYGVKD. This CDR3 region has 15 residues. Losses at the gene ends were 6 bases for V and 1 base for J; bases not matched to a gene: 8. This CDR3 reads CAISPLQGQNTEAFF. The CDR3 DNA reads as TGTGCCATCAGCCCATTACAGGGGCAGAACACTGAAGCTTTCTTT.

The chain uses TRBV28 and TRBJ2-7, with D maybe TRBD2 (6 bases). V lost 6 bases, J lost 6 bases, and 18 bases lay in between. This CDR3 is 14 amino acids long. Germline CDR1 is MDHEN and CDR2 is SYDVKM. In DNA form, the CDR3 reads TGTGCCAGCAGCCGCCATAGAGGGGAGGCCGAGCAGTACTTC. Its translation is CASSRHRGEAEQYF.

V usage is TRBV19 and J usage is TRBJ1-2, with 10 bases lining up with TRBD1. Germline CDR1 reads LNHDA; CDR2 reads SQIVND (reference sequence). V lost 3 bases and J lost 8; bases outside the gene matches: 9. CDR3 length: 15 amino acids. CDR3 sequence: CASSMGTTGGKGYTF. The CDR3 DNA reads TGTGCCAGTAGTATGGGGACGACAGGGGGCAAAGGCTACACCTTC.

This clone was recorded only once. The chain has TRBV28 and TRBJ1-6; 8 bases align to TRBD1. V was clipped by 2 bases and J by 6 bases; unmatched bases: 3. The CDR3 extends over 15 amino acids. Looked up from germline, CDR1 is MDHEN and CDR2 is SYDVKM. For the CDR3, the DNA is TGTGCCAGCAGTTTAGGGGACAGGACTAATTCACCCCTCCACTTT. It translates to CASSLGDRTNSPLHF.

This clone was recorded many times. The rearrangement uses TRBV28 and TRBJ2-2; maybe TRBD2 (6 bases). The CDR3 is 13 residues long. CDR1 is MDHEN and CDR2 is SYDVKM in the germline V gene. V was trimmed by 4 bases and J by 8 bases, leaving 11 bases between them. This chain's CDR3 is CASSYLREGELFF. The CDR3 DNA follows: TGTGCCAGCAGTTACCTCCGGGAGGGGGAGCTGTTTTTT.

V is TRBV9 and J is TRBJ1-2, with D possibly being TRBD1 (5 bases). The CDR3 length is 12 residues. The V end lost 2 bases, the J end lost 10 bases, and 12 bases lay between the germline ends. In germline, CDR1 is SGDLS, CDR2 YYNGEE. The CDR3 sequence: CASSVTGGPYTF. CDR3 coding DNA: TGTGCCAGCAGCGTGACCGGGGGACCCTACACCTTC.

To note about this clone: The junction does not match germline at one end; this may be a read error. This chain connects TRBV2 to TRBJ2-4, with a possible D match to TRBD1 (6 bases). CDR3 length: 15 residues. Germline CDR1 is SNHLY and CDR2 is FYNNEI. In DNA form, the CDR3 reads TGTGCCAGCACTGAACAGGGCTTAGCCAAAAACATTCAGTACTTC. Translated, it gives CASTEQGLAKNIQYF.

This chain connects TRBV5-5 to TRBJ2-2; TRBD1 matches 8 bases. J was trimmed by 1 base and V by 4 bases; bases with no gene match: 3. This CDR3 comprises 15 residues. CDR1 is SGHKS, CDR2 YYEKEE, per germline (reference sequence). The DNA for the CDR3 is TGTGCCAGCAGCAAGACAGGGGTGAACACCGGGGAGCTGTTTTTT. Protein sequence: CASSKTGVNTGELFF.